The rows below give T cell receptor beta chains drawn from one sample of a study of beta chain features in type 1 diabetes. Method: immunoSEQ multiplex PCR; TCRdb's copy keeps in-frame clones and lacks some. The data hold under 800,000 clones, with about a sixth observed a single time. Sequencing was done on a sample of naive CD4+ T cells from blood. These receptors all stem from a young man in good health. The CDR3 runs from the conserved cysteine through the conserved F or W.

J,V,CDR3
TRBJ2-6,TRBV7-2,CASSFRGTGGAGANVLTF
TRBJ1-6,TRBV30,CAWSVKDNSPLHF
TRBJ1-2,TRBV6-5,CASRPGTGEGYTF
TRBJ1-4,TRBV23-1,CASSPVIVGSREKLFF
TRBJ2-6,TRBV4-3,CASSQVPGTGASGANVLTF
TRBJ2-3,TRBV7-9,CASTLTSGGGDTQYF
TRBJ1-6,TRBV19,CASSTGSFTLHF
TRBJ1-1,TRBV7-9,CASSLVVLNTEAFF
TRBJ2-1,TRBV10-3,CAIRDRVNEQFF
TRBJ1-1,TRBV6-5,CASSFQGTSEAFF